This T cell receptor (beta chain) is drawn from a study of post-analysis software for immune sequencing data. Study summary: Patients had relapsing-remitting, secondary progressive or progressive-relapsing multiple sclerosis; some lacked subtype.

This clonotype was seen a single time. The antigen is not known. The J segment lost 5 bases and the V segment lost 6 bases, leaving 13 bases of the junction unmatched. The CDR3 has 17 amino acids. Germline assignment: CDR1 SEHNR and CDR2 FQNEAQ (reference sequence). The authors incorporated unique molecular identifiers into the TCR beta cDNA libraries. Starting from roughly 1.1 to 9.2 million T cells, the study yielded hundreds of thousands of cDNA molecules. One entry per CDR3 protein, called by TCRdb with MiXCR from the PCR reads. The repertoire holds 350,000 to 500,000 distinct CDR3 sequences, over 30% seen once, with about 7.6% in the top ten. Findings and limits, study-wide: For normalized Chao1 diversity, multiple sclerosis patients scored significantly lower than controls did. When the samples were clustered directly with F measure, those that had been prepared in the same batch showed strong co-clustering. A few TRBV segments (TRBV5-6, TRBV5-1 and TRBV20-1 among them) occurred more frequently in patients than in controls.

This rearrangement joins TRBV7-9 to TRBJ2-2; 9 bases line up with TRBD2. The source material was blood. The sequence was obtained from a girl aged 2-10 years with multiple sclerosis. The CDR3, as DNA: TGTGCCAGCAGTCCTCGTAAGTTAGCGGGAGCGACCGGGGAGCTGTTTTTT. Translation: CASSPRKLAGATGELFF. The full variable domain, completed using reference TRBV7-9 and TRBJ2-2, is DTGVSQNPRHKITKRGQNVTFRCDPISEHNRLYWYRQTLGQGPEFLTYFQNEAQLEKSRLLSDRFSAERPKGSFSTLEIQRTEQGDSAMYLCASSPRKLAGATGELFFGEGSRLTVL.